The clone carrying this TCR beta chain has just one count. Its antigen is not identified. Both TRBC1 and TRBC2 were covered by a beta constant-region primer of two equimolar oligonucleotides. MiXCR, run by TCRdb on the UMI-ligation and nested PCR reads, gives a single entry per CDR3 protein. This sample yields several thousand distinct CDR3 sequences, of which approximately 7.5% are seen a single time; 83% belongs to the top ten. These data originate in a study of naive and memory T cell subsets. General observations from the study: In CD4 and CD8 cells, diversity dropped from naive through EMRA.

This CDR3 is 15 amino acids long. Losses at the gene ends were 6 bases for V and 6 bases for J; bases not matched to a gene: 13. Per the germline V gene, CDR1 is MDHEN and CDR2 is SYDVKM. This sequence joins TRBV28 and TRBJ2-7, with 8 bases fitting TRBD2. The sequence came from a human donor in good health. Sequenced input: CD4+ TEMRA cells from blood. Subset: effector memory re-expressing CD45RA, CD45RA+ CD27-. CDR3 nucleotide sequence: TGTGCCAGCAGGCTGTGGGGAGCGGGAGTCTCCGAGCAGTACTTC. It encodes CASRLWGAGVSEQYF.